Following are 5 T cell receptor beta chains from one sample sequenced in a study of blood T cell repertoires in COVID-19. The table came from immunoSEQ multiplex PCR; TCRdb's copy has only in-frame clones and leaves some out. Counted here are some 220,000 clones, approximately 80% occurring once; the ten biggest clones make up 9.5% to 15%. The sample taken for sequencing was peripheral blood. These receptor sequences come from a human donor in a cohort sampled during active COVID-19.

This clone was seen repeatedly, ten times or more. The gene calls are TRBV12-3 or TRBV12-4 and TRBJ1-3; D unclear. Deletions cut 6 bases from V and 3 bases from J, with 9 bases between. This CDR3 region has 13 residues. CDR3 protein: CASRASGGNTIYF. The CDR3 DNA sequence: TGTGCCAGCAGGGCTTCGGGTGGAAACACCATATATTTT.

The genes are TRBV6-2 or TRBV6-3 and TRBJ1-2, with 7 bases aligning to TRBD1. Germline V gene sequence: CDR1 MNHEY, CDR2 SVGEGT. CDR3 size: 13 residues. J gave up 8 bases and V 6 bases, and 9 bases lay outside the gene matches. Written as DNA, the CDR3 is TGTGCCAGCAGCCTCGACAGGGTGGGAGGCTACACCTTC. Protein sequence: CASSLDRVGGYTF.

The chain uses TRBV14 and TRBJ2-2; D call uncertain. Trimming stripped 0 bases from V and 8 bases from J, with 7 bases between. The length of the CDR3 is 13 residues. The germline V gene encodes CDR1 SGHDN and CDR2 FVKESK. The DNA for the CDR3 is TGTGCCAGCAGCCAAGATACGCGGGGGGAGCTGTTTTTT. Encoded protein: CASSQDTRGELFF.

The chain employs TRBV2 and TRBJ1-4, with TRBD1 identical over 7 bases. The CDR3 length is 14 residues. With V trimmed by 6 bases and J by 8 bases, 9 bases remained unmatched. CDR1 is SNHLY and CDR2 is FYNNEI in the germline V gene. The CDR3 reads CASRWAGTEEKLFF. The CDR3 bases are TGTGCCAGCAGGTGGGCAGGGACAGAGGAAAAACTGTTTTTT.

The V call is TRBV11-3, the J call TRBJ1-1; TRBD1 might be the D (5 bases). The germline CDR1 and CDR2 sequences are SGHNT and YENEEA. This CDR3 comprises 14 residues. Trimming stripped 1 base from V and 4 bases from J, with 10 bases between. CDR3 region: CASSLGQGGTEAFF. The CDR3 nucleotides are TGTGCCAGCAGCTTAGGGCAGGGTGGCACTGAAGCTTTCTTT. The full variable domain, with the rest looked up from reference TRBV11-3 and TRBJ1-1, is EAGVVQSPRYKIIEKKQPVAFWCNPISGHNTLYWYLQNLGQGPELLIRYENEEAVDDSQLPKDRFSAERLKGVDSTLKIQPAELGDSAVYLCASSLGQGGTEAFFGQGTRLTVV.